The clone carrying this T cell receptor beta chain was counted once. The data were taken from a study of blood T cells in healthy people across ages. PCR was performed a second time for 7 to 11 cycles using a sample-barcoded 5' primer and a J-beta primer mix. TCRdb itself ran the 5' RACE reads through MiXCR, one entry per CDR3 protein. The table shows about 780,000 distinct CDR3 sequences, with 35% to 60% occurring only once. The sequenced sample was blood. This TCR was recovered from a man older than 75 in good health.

CDR3 DNA sequence: TGTGCCAGCAGTCGTACCGGGACAGGGGAGGCTAATGAAAAACTGTTTTTT. Translated, it gives CASSRTGTGEANEKLFF. This chain connects TRBV13 to TRBJ1-4, with 10 bases fitting TRBD1. Trimming at V came to 6 bases and at J to 3 bases, leaving 10 bases not matched to a gene. CDR1 is PRHDT and CDR2 is FYEKMQ in the germline V gene (reference sequence). This CDR3 contains 17 residues. Full variable domain (rest looked up from reference TRBV13 and TRBJ1-4): AAGVIQSPRHLIKEKRETATLKCYPIPRHDTVYWYQQGPGQDPQFLISFYEKMQSDKGSIPDRFSAQQFSDYHSELNMSSLELGDSALYFCASSRTGTGEANEKLFFGSGTQLSVL.